This is a list of T cell receptor beta chains from one sample in a study of blood T cell repertoires in COVID-19. Data came from immunoSEQ multiplex PCR; TCRdb stores just in-frame clones and leaves some out. The sample lists 160,000 or so clones, 75% to 85% occurring once. Sequencing used peripheral blood. Source of these receptors: a man in his sixties with acute or convalescent COVID-19. The CDR3 runs from the conserved cysteine through the conserved F or W. Each record gives: J gene, V gene, D gene, clone size, CDR3 protein, CDR3 DNA. A D gene is named only where the DNA matches it firmly. Part of the rows lack a size; the others show once, few, many or a class for expanded clones.

J: TRBJ2-3; V: TRBV7-2; D: TRBD2; size: once; CDR3: CASSFGGGRNTQYF; DNA: TGTGCCAGCAGCTTCGGGGGGGGCCGGAATACGCAGTATTTT
J: TRBJ1-5; V: TRBV28; D: -; size: -; CDR3: CAAQKGAWPQHF; DNA: TGTGCCGCGCAGAAGGGAGCGTGGCCCCAGCATTTT
J: TRBJ1-6; V: TRBV3-1/TRBV3-2; D: TRBD1; size: -; CDR3: CASSRGTESSPLHF; DNA: TGTGCCAGCAGCCGCGGGACAGAAAGTTCACCCCTCCACTTT
J: TRBJ2-2; V: TRBV6-5; D: -; size: once; CDR3: CASSYTPESGELFF; DNA: TGTGCCAGCAGTTACACCCCGGAGTCCGGGGAGCTGTTTTTT
J: TRBJ2-5; V: TRBV11-2; D: -; size: -; CDR3: CASSLGGRETQYF; DNA: TGTGCCAGCAGCTTGGGGGGTCGGGAGACCCAGTACTTC
J: TRBJ1-6; V: TRBV18; D: TRBD1; size: once; CDR3: CASSHAGGTNSPLHF; DNA: TGTGCCAGCTCCCATGCAGGGGGCACAAATTCACCCCTCCACTTT
J: TRBJ2-7; V: TRBV6-5; D: -; size: once; CDR3: CASSPRPNSYEQYF; DNA: TGTGCCAGCAGTCCGAGGCCAAACTCCTACGAGCAGTACTTC
J: TRBJ1-1; V: TRBV7-2; D: -; size: few; CDR3: CASSFKGGTEAFF; DNA: TGTGCCAGCAGCTTTAAAGGGGGAACTGAAGCTTTCTTT
J: TRBJ2-5; V: TRBV4-2; D: TRBD2; size: -; CDR3: CASSQLSGGAVGTQYF; DNA: TGTGCCAGCAGCCAACTTAGCGGGGGGGCGGTCGGGACCCAGTACTTC
J: TRBJ1-3; V: TRBV13; D: TRBD1; size: once; CDR3: CASSFGQGVGVRGNTIYF; DNA: TGTGCCAGCAGCTTTGGACAGGGGGTAGGGGTTCGTGGAAACACCATATATTTT
J: TRBJ2-1; V: TRBV3-1/TRBV3-2; D: -; size: few; CDR3: CASSQWGASNEQFF; DNA: TGTGCCAGCAGCCAATGGGGCGCGAGCAATGAGCAGTTCTTC
J: TRBJ1-1; V: TRBV3-1/TRBV3-2; D: -; size: once; CDR3: CASSQESLTGTEAFF; DNA: TGTGCCAGCAGCCAGGAGAGCCTCACCGGGACTGAAGCTTTCTTT
J: TRBJ2-3; V: TRBV30; D: -; size: -; CDR3: CAWSVSTRDSQYF; DNA: TGTGCCTGGAGTGTATCTACCCGGGACTCGCAGTATTTT
J: TRBJ2-7; V: TRBV9; D: TRBD1; size: -; CDR3: CASSVATGGAYEQYF; DNA: TGTGCCAGCAGCGTAGCGACAGGGGGCGCCTACGAGCAGTACTTC
J: TRBJ2-1; V: TRBV5-1; D: TRBD2; size: few; CDR3: CASSSGLEGYHEQFF; DNA: TGCGCCAGCAGCTCGGGACTAGAGGGTTACCATGAGCAGTTCTTC
J: TRBJ2-1; V: TRBV28; D: TRBD2; size: -; CDR3: CASSSRLAGVRGSYNEQFF; DNA: TGTGCCAGCAGTTCCAGACTAGCGGGAGTAAGAGGATCCTACAATGAGCAGTTCTTC
J: TRBJ1-2; V: TRBV7-2; D: TRBD1; size: -; CDR3: CASSDTGGYGYTF; DNA: TGTGCCAGCAGCGATACAGGGGGCTATGGCTACACCTTC
J: TRBJ2-1; V: TRBV7-3; D: -; size: -; CDR3: CASSESTYNEQFF; DNA: TGTGCCAGCAGTGAAAGCACCTACAATGAGCAGTTCTTC
J: TRBJ1-4; V: TRBV6-5; D: TRBD1; size: -; CDR3: CASNRQGTGEKLFF; DNA: TGTGCCAGCAACAGACAGGGGACGGGCGAAAAACTGTTTTTT
J: TRBJ1-5; V: TRBV19; D: TRBD1; size: -; CDR3: CASKVQGDQPQHF; DNA: TGTGCCAGTAAAGTACAGGGGGATCAGCCCCAGCATTTT
J: TRBJ1-3; V: TRBV4-3; D: TRBD1; size: -; CDR3: CASSQGPTGRNTIYF; DNA: TGCGCCAGCAGCCAAGGCCCGACAGGGAGAAACACCATATATTTT
J: TRBJ2-3; V: TRBV5-4; D: TRBD2; size: -; CDR3: CASTNSGGSTDTQYF; DNA: TGTGCCAGCACCAATAGCGGGGGGAGCACAGATACGCAGTATTTT
J: TRBJ1-4; V: TRBV25-1; D: TRBD1; size: -; CDR3: CASSLPGGINEKLFF; DNA: TGTGCCAGCAGTCTACCAGGGGGCATTAATGAAAAACTGTTTTTT
J: TRBJ1-5; V: TRBV6-1; D: -; size: once; CDR3: CASSELGVWPQHF; DNA: TGTGCCAGCAGTGAATTGGGCGTATGGCCCCAGCATTTT
J: TRBJ2-5; V: TRBV5-1; D: -; size: -; CDR3: CASSYVGSGQETQYF; DNA: TGCGCCAGCAGTTATGTTGGGTCGGGGCAAGAGACCCAGTACTTC
J: TRBJ2-7; V: TRBV7-2; D: TRBD2; size: -; CDR3: CASSPNSGRGGYEQYF; DNA: TGTGCCAGCAGCCCCAATAGCGGGCGCGGGGGGTACGAGCAGTACTTC
J: TRBJ1-1; V: TRBV7-2; D: -; size: -; CDR3: CASSLVPIGGVPEAFF; DNA: TGTGCCAGCAGCTTAGTCCCCATCGGAGGGGTGCCTGAAGCTTTCTTT
J: TRBJ2-7; V: TRBV5-1; D: TRBD2; size: -; CDR3: CASSLVLAGSYEQYF; DNA: TGCGCCAGCAGCTTGGTACTAGCGGGGAGCTACGAGCAGTACTTC
J: TRBJ1-1; V: TRBV24-1; D: -; size: -; CDR3: CATSDFSRGNTEAFF; DNA: TGTGCCACCAGTGATTTCAGTCGGGGGAACACTGAAGCTTTCTTT
J: TRBJ1-3; V: TRBV28; D: TRBD1; size: many; CDR3: CASKTGGTGNTIYF; DNA: TGTGCCAGCAAAACAGGGGGCACTGGAAACACCATATATTTT